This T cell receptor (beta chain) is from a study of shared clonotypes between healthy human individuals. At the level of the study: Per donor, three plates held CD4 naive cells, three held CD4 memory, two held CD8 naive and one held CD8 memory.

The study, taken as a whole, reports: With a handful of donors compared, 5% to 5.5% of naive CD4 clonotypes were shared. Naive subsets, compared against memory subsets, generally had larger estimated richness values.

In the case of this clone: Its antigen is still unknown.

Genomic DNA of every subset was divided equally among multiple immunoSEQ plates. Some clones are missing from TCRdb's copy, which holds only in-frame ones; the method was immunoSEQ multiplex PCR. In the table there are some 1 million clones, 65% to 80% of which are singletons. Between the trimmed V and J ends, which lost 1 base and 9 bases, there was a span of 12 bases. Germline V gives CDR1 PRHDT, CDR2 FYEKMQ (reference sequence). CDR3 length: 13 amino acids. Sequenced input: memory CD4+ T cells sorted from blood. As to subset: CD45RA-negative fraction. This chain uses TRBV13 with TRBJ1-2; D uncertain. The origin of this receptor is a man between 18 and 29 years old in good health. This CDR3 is CASSLAGGGSYTF. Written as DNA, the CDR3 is TGTGCCAGCAGCTTAGCGGGCGGAGGGAGCTACACCTTC.